This T cell receptor beta chain emerged from a study of T-cell memory formation after mild COVID-19. Using its own MiXCR run on the 5' RACE reads, TCRdb lists one record per CDR3 protein. The data show approximately 82,000 distinct CDR3 sequences, roughly 13% seen once. In germline, CDR1 is MNHEY, CDR2 SVGEGT. V was clipped by 2 bases and J by 4 bases, with 12 bases between them. The CDR3 totals 15 residues. The rearrangement uses TRBV6-2 or TRBV6-3 and TRBJ2-1, with D unclear. This clonotype was obtained from a man aged 18-30 years who had mild COVID-19 (a few samples of this study predate the infection). Cell type and time point are not known. Material: PBMCs or a T cell subset sorted from them (not recorded which). CDR3 nucleotide sequence: TGTGCCAGCAGTTACCCTACCGAAAATTACAATGAGCAGTTCTTC. The encoded protein is CASSYPTENYNEQFF.